The T cell receptor beta chain under discussion was sequenced for a study of CD8 T cells in Susac syndrome. Background on the study: The sequenced Susac syndrome patients included more than five who had clinically active disease and eight who were in remission.

The CDR3 is 13 residues long. Germline loops: CDR1 SGHAT, CDR2 FQNNGV. After removal of 5 bases from V and 6 bases from J, the junction contained 4 bases not matched to a gene. Sequencing targeted TCR beta in T cells from blood (CD8+ and CD4+). Random hexamers were used to reverse transcribe an amount of roughly 0.5 to 1 ug RNA. The method of amplification for TCR beta CDR3 was immunoSEQ multiplex PCR, covering 54 Vbeta and 13 Jbeta. TCRdb re-called the immunoSEQ multiplex PCR reads with MiXCR, one entry per CDR3 protein. In the table there are some 180,000 distinct CDR3 sequences, about 93% of which are singletons.

The sample taken for sequencing was CD4+ T cells from PBMCs. The receptor was derived from a human donor with Susac syndrome. The gene calls are TRBV11-2 and TRBJ1-3; 7 bases are a match to TRBD1. The CDR3 sequence is CASSQTGVNTIYF. In DNA, the CDR3 is TGTGCCAGCAGCCAAACAGGGGTAAACACCATATATTTT.